This T cell receptor (beta chain) was identified in a study of cytomegalovirus exposure and HLA in healthy donors. Study-level results: TCR clusters originating in the first cohort tended to co-occur in the 120 validation repertoires, according to a later analysis. Testing in vitro showed a few CMV-associated chains specific for CMV antigens. The listing of 150 to 200 TCR beta chains classed them as cytomegalovirus-associated.

On this clone: Its matching antigen is unknown.

Produced via immunoSEQ multiplex PCR; TCRdb's table is partial and in-frame only. The sample contains 200,000 to 250,000 clones, around nine tenths of which appear only once. The receptor's source is a man aged 18-30 years in good health and CMV-seronegative. The sequenced sample was PBMCs.

The CDR3 bases are TGTGCCAGCAGTTCGGGACAGGGCAACTATGGCTACACCTTC. This gives the protein CASSSGQGNYGYTF. This rearrangement joins TRBV28 to TRBJ1-2; 9 positions agree with TRBD1. Trimming at V came to 4 bases and at J to 2 bases, leaving 2 bases not matched to a gene. Germline CDR1 is MDHEN and CDR2 is SYDVKM. The CDR3 loop spans 14 amino acids.